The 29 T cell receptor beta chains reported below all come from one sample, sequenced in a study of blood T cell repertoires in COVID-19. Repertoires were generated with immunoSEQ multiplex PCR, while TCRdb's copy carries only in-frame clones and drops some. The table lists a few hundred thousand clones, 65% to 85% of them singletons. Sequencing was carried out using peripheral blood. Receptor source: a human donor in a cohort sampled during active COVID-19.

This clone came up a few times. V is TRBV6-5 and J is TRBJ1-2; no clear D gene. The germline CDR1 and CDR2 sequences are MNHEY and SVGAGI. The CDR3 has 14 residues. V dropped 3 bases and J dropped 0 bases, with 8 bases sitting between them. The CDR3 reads CASSYGRANYGYTF. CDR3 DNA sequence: TGTGCCAGCAGTTATGGGAGAGCTAACTATGGCTACACCTTC.

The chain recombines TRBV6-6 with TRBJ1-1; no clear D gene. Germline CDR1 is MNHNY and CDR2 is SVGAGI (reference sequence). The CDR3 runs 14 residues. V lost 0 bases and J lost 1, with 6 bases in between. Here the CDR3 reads CASSYSAENTEAFF. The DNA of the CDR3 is TGTGCCAGCAGTTACTCGGCGGAGAACACTGAAGCTTTCTTT.

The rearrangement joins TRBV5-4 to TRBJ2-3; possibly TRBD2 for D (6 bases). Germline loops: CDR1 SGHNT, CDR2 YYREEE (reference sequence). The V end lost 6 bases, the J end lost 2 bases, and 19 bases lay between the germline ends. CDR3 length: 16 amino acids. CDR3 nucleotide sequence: TGTGCCAGCACCGCCAATAGCGGAGTCCTCACAGATACGCAGTATTTT. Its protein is CASTANSGVLTDTQYF.

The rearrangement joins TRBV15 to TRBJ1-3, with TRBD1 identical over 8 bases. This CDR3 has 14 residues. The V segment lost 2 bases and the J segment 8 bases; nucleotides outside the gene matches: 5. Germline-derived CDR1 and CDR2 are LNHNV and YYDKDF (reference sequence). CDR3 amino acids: CATSRRTGLDTIYF. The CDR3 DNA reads TGTGCCACCAGCAGAAGGACAGGGTTAGACACCATATATTTT.

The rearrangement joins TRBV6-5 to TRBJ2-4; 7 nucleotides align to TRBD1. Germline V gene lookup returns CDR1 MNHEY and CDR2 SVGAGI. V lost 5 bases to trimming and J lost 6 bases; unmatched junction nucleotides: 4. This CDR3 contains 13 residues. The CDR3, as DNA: TGTGCCAGCAGTCAACCAGGGGGAAACATTCAGTACTTC. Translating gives CASSQPGGNIQYF.

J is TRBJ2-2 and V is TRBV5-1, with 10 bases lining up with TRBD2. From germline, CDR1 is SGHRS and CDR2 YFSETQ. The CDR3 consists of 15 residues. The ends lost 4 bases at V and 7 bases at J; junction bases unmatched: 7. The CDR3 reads CASSGGTSEGGELFF. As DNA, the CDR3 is TGCGCCAGCAGCGGAGGGACTAGCGAGGGCGGGGAGCTGTTTTTT.

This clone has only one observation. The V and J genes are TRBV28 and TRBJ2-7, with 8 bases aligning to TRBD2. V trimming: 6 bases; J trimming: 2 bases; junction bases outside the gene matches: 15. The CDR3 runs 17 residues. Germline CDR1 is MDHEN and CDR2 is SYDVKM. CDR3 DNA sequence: TGTGCCAGCAGGGGTTTCGGGGGGGCAGAGGAGACCTACGAGCAGTACTTC. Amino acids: CASRGFGGAEETYEQYF.

The CDR3 protein is CASSLGQGSQPQHF. In DNA form, the CDR3 reads TGTGCCAGCAGCTTAGGACAGGGGAGTCAGCCCCAGCATTTT. The rearrangement links TRBV5-5 to TRBJ1-5, with 9 bases matching TRBD1. The CDR3 is 14 amino acids. From germline, CDR1 is SGHKS and CDR2 YYEKEE (reference sequence). J was trimmed by 6 bases and V by 2 bases; bases with no gene match: 3. The full variable domain, completed using reference TRBV5-5 and TRBJ1-5, is DAGVTQSPTHLIKTRGQQVTLRCSPISGHKSVSWYQQVLGQGPQFIFQYYEKEERGRGNFPDRFSARQFPNYSSELNVNALLLGDSALYLCASSLGQGSQPQHFGDGTRLSIL.

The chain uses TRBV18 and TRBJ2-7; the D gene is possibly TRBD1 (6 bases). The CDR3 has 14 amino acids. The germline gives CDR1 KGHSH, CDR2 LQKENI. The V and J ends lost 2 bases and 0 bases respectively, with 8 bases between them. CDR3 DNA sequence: TGTGCCAGCTCACCAACAGGGCTCTCCTACGAGCAGTACTTC. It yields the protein CASSPTGLSYEQYF.

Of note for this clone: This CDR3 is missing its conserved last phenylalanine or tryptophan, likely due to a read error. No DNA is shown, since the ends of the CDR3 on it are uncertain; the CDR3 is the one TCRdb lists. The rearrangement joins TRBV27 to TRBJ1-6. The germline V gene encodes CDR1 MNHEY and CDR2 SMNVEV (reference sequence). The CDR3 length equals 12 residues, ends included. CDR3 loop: CASTLHPGEPQG.

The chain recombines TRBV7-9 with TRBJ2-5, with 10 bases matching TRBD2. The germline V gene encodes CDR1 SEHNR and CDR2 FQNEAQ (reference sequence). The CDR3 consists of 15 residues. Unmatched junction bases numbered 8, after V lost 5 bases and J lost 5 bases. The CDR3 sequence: CASSPVLAGMETQYF. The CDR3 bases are TGTGCCAGCAGCCCCGTACTAGCGGGGATGGAGACCCAGTACTTC.

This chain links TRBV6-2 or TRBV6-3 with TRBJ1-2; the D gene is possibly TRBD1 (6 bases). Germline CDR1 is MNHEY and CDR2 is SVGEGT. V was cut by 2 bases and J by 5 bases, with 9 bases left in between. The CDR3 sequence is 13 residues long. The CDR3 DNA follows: TGTGCCAGCAGTTACACGGGGACATATGGCTACACCTTC. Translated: CASSYTGTYGYTF.

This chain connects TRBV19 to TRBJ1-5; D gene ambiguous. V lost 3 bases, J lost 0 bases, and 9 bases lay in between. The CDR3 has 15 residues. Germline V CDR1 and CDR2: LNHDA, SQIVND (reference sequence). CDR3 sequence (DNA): TGTGCCAGTAGTATTACGGTTTATAGCAATCAGCCCCAGCATTTT. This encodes CASSITVYSNQPQHF.

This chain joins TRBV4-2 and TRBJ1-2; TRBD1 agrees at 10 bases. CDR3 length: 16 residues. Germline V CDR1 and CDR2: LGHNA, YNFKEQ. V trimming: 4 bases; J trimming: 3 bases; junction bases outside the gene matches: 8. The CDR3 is CASSLSRTGGDYGYTF. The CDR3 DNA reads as TGTGCCAGCAGCCTCTCGAGGACAGGGGGGGACTATGGCTACACCTTC.

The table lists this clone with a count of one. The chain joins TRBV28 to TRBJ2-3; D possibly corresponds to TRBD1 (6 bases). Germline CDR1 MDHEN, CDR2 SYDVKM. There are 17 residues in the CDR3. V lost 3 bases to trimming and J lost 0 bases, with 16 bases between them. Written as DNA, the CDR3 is TGTGCCAGCAGTTTCGTATCCGGGACACCTAGCACAGATACGCAGTATTTT. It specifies CASSFVSGTPSTDTQYF.

In nucleotides, the CDR3 is TGTGGGGTAGCGGGTCAAGAGACCCAGTACTTC. It is translated as CGVAGQETQYF. The chain employs TRBV30 and TRBJ2-5; 7 positions agree with TRBD2. The germline V gene has CDR1 GTSNPN and CDR2 SVGIG (reference sequence). This CDR3 has 11 amino acids.

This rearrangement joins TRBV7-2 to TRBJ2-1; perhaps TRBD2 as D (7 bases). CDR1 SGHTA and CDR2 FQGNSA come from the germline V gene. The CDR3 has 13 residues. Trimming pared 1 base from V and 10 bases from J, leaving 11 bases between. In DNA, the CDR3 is TGTGCCAGCAGCTTAGAACGGGGGGCCGAGCAGTTCTTC. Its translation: CASSLERGAEQFF.

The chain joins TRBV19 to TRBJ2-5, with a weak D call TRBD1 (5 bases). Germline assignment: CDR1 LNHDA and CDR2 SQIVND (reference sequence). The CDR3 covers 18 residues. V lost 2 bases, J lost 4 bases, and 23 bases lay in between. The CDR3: CASSITLTGRSRPETQYF. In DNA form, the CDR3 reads TGTGCCAGTAGTATAACCCTTACAGGCAGGTCCCGGCCAGAGACCCAGTACTTC.

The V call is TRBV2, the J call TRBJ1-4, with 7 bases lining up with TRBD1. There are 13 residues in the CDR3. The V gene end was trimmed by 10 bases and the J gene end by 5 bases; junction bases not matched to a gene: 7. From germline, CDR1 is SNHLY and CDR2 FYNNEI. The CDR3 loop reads CAMEGGQNEKLFF. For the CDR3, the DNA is TGTGCCATGGAGGGGGGACAGAATGAAAAACTGTTTTTT. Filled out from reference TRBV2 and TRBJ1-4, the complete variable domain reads EPEVTQTPSHQVTQMGQEVILRCVPISNHLYFYWYRQILGQKVEFLVSFYNNEISEKSEIFDDQFSVERPDGSNFTLKIRSTKLEDSAMYFCAMEGGQNEKLFFGSGTQLSVL.

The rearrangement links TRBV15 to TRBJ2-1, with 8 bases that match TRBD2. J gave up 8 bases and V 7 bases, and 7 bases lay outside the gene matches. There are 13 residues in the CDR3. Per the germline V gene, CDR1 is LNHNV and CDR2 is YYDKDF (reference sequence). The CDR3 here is CATTSAGAYEQFF. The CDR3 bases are TGTGCCACCACTTCAGCGGGAGCATATGAGCAGTTCTTC.

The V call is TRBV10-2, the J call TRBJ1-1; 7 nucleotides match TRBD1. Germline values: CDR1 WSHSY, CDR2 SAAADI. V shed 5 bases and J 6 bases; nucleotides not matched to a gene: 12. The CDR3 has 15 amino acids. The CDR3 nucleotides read TGCGCCAGCAGTCACGGACAGACAGGGTGGCCTGAAGCTTTCTTT. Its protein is CASSHGQTGWPEAFF.

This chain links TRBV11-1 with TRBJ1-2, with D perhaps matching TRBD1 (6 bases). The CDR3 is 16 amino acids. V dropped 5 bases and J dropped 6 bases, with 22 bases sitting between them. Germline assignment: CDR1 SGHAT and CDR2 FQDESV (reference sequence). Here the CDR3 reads CASSTTPGGGANGYTF. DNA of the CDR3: TGTGCCAGCAGCACGACCCCTGGGGGGGGCGCCAATGGCTACACCTTC. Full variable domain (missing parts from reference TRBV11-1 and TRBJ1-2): EAEVAQSPRYKITEKSQAVAFWCDPISGHATLYWYRQILGQGPELLVQFQDESVVDDSQLPKDRFSAERLKGVDSTLKIQPAELGDSAMYLCASSTTPGGGANGYTFGSGTRLTVV.

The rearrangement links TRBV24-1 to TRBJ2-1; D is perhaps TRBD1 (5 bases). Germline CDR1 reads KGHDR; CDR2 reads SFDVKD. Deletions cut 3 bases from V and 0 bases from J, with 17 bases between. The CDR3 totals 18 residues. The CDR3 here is CATSDKFKGFSSYNEQFF. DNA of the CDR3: TGTGCCACCAGTGATAAGTTTAAGGGGTTCAGCTCCTACAATGAGCAGTTCTTC.

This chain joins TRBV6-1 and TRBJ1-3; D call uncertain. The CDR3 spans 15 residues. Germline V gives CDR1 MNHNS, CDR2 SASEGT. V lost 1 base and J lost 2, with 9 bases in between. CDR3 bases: TGTGCCAGCAGTGAAGGGCCCGGGGCTGGAAACACCATATATTTT. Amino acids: CASSEGPGAGNTIYF.

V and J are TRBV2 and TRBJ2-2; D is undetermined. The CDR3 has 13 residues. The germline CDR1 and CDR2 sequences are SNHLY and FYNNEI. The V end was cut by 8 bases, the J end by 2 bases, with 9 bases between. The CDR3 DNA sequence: TGTGCCAGCGAGAAGCCTAACACCGGGGAGCTGTTTTTT. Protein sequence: CASEKPNTGELFF.

The CDR3 DNA is TGTGCCAGCAGTTACTCCGCAGGGGGTACCCAAGAGACCCAGTACTTC. Amino acids: CASSYSAGGTQETQYF. The genes are TRBV6-5 and TRBJ2-5; 7 nucleotides match TRBD1. V shed 0 bases, J shed 1 base, and the junction held 5 bases outside the gene matches. CDR3 length: 16 amino acids. The germline V gene has CDR1 MNHEY and CDR2 SVGAGI.

The chain's CDR3 is CSARGGATQYF. For the CDR3, the DNA is TGCAGTGCTAGAGGAGGAGCGACCCAGTACTTC. The genes are TRBV20-1 and TRBJ2-5; no clear D. V dropped 1 base and J dropped 7 bases, with 7 bases sitting between them. This CDR3 region has 11 residues. CDR1 and CDR2 from the germline V gene are DFQATT and SNEGSKA (reference sequence).

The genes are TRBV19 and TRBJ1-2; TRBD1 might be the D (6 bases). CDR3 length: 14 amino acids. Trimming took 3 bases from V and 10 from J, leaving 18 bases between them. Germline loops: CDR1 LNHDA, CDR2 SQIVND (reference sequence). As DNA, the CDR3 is TGTGCCAGTAGTATCCTCCCCGAGGGGGTTGACTACACCTTC. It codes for CASSILPEGVDYTF.

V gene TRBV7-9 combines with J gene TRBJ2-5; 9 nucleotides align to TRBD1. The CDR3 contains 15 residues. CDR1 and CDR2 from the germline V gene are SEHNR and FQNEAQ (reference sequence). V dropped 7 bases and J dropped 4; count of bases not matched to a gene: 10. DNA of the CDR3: TGTGCCAGCATCCAAGGCCACAGGGGGCGAGAGACCCAGTACTTC. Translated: CASIQGHRGRETQYF.